Described below is a single T cell receptor (beta chain) sequence and its context. PCR employed 60 Vbeta and 13 Jbeta primers. TCRdb keeps only in-frame clones here, not all; method: immunoSEQ multiplex PCR. The data contain some 170,000 clones, 70% to 80% of them singletons. This sample is part of a study of cytomegalovirus exposure and HLA in healthy donors. The CDR3 is 15 residues long. From germline, CDR1 is LNHDA and CDR2 SQIVND (reference sequence). The V end was cut by 5 bases, the J end by 5 bases, with 16 bases between. The clonotype originates from a man aged 60 to 75 in good health and CMV-seronegative. This chain uses TRBV19 with TRBJ2-4; possibly TRBD2 for D (6 bases). Sequenced: PBMCs. CDR3 region: CASSPRGGAENIQYF. CDR3 bases: TGTGCCAGTAGTCCGCGGGGCGGGGCCGAAAACATTCAGTACTTC.